The clone carrying this TCR beta chain appeared a single time. This CDR3 contains 15 residues. Germline values: CDR1 MNHNY, CDR2 SVGAGI (reference sequence). V was cut by 7 bases and J by 0 bases, with 16 bases left in between. The sample is drawn from a study of blood T cell repertoires in COVID-19. The overall study: T cells, B-cell-depleted T cells, or PBMCs provided the cDNA or gDNA that served as material.

Some clones are missing from TCRdb's copy, which holds only in-frame ones; the method was immunoSEQ multiplex PCR. The sample consists of tens of thousands of clones, about 83% of them appearing once. The sample taken for sequencing was peripheral blood. This TCR was sampled from a human donor in a cohort sampled during active COVID-19. The chain couples TRBV6-6 to TRBJ2-7, with a possible D match to TRBD1 (5 bases). The DNA for the CDR3 is TGTGCCAGCATCGCCGAGCAGACAGCCTCCTACGAGCAGTACTTC. This codes for CASIAEQTASYEQYF.